What follows are 30 T cell receptor beta chains derived from one specimen sequenced in a study of blood T cell repertoires in COVID-19. Produced via immunoSEQ multiplex PCR; TCRdb's table is partial and in-frame only. Among roughly 150,000 clones, about nine tenths were seen once, and the ten largest hold approximately 2.3%. Sequenced input: peripheral blood. The receptors originated from a woman aged 70-85 years with acute or convalescent COVID-19.

The chain joins TRBV6-5 to TRBJ1-1; 7 nucleotides match TRBD1. V trimming: 7 bases; J trimming: 8 bases; junction bases outside the gene matches: 7. CDR1 and CDR2 (germline): MNHEY, SVGAGI. CDR3 length: 12 residues. DNA of the CDR3: TGTGCCAGCACCTCGCCGGGACAGGAAGCTTTCTTT. Translation: CASTSPGQEAFF.

This sequence joins TRBV12-5 and TRBJ2-3; tentatively, D is TRBD2 (6 bases). There are 17 residues in the CDR3. Germline assignment: CDR1 LGHNT and CDR2 FRNRAP. V lost 4 bases, J lost 2 bases, and 19 bases lay in between. In nucleotides, the CDR3 is TGTGCTAGTGGTTGGGGTAGGCACGGGGGACCCACAGATACGCAGTATTTT. Encoded protein: CASGWGRHGGPTDTQYF.

The V call is TRBV18, the J call TRBJ1-5; 7 positions agree with TRBD1. Germline V gives CDR1 KGHSH, CDR2 LQKENI. V was pared by 2 bases and J by 0 bases, with 10 bases of the junction left unmatched. The CDR3 is 18 amino acids. The CDR3 DNA sequence: TGTGCCAGCTCACCAAGACAGGGAATCTCAGATAGCAATCAGCCCCAGCATTTT. Protein: CASSPRQGISDSNQPQHF.

The chain employs TRBV7-9 and TRBJ1-2; 9 bases match TRBD1. The germline V gene has CDR1 SEHNR and CDR2 FQNEAQ (reference sequence). The CDR3 length is 14 residues. Trimming removed 5 bases from V and 4 bases from J; junction bases left unmatched: 5. CDR3 bases: TGTGCCAGCAGCGCGTGGACAGGGGCCTATGGCTACACCTTC. Amino acids: CASSAWTGAYGYTF.

V gene TRBV15 combines with J gene TRBJ1-3, with TRBD1 matching 7 bases. CDR3 length: 14 residues. V shed 7 bases, J shed 4 bases, and the junction held 7 bases outside the gene matches. Germline V gene data show CDR1 as LNHNV and CDR2 as YYDKDF (reference sequence). The CDR3 coding sequence is TGTGCCACCACCACAGGGGCGTTAGGAAACACCATATATTTT. Encoded protein: CATTTGALGNTIYF.

The chain joins TRBV7-9 to TRBJ1-1, with TRBD1 matching 9 bases. The CDR3 runs 16 residues. V shed 1 base and J 5 bases; nucleotides not matched to a gene: 8. Germline V CDR1 and CDR2: SEHNR, FQNEAQ (reference sequence). CDR3 region: CASSLVGQGRRTEAFF. CDR3 in DNA: TGTGCCAGCAGCTTAGTAGGACAGGGGCGAAGGACTGAAGCTTTCTTT.

V is TRBV28 and J is TRBJ1-5, with 9 bases fitting TRBD1. The CDR3 runs 15 residues. Trimming removed 5 bases from V and 5 bases from J; junction bases left unmatched: 7. Germline V CDR1 and CDR2: MDHEN, SYDVKM. The CDR3 DNA reads as TGTGCCAGCAGTCCCCGGGGGACAGGGCATCAGCCCCAGCATTTT. It translates to CASSPRGTGHQPQHF.

This clone has only one observation. Written as DNA, the CDR3 is TGCGCCAGCAGCCAAGATGGGGGGATCTACAATGAGCAGTTCTTC. It yields the protein CASSQDGGIYNEQFF. The chain combines TRBV4-1 with TRBJ2-1, with a weak D call TRBD2 (6 bases). CDR3 length equals 15 residues. V was trimmed by 0 bases and J by 3 bases, leaving 9 bases between them. Germline V gene lookup returns CDR1 MGHRA and CDR2 YSYEKL.

This chain joins TRBV6-6 and TRBJ1-1, with D maybe TRBD1 (5 bases). CDR1 is MNHNY, CDR2 SVGAGI, per germline (reference sequence). Trimming removed 6 bases at V and 4 bases at J, with 18 bases between. The CDR3 loop spans 15 amino acids. CDR3 protein: CASSLGRTGGTEAFF. CDR3 DNA sequence: TGTGCCAGCAGCCTAGGACGAACGGGGGGCACTGAAGCTTTCTTT.

The chain recombines TRBV12-5 with TRBJ1-1; TRBD1 agrees at 9 bases. This CDR3 contains 18 residues. The V gene end was trimmed by 0 bases and the J gene end by 4 bases; junction bases not matched to a gene: 12. The V gene's germline CDR1 is LGHNT and CDR2 FRNRAP. The CDR3 loop is CASGLVQGARGAGTEAFF. The CDR3 DNA is TGTGCTAGTGGTTTGGTACAGGGGGCGCGTGGGGCGGGCACTGAAGCTTTCTTT.

The rearrangement uses TRBV7-8 and TRBJ2-1, with 7 bases identical to TRBD2. The length of the CDR3 is 15 residues. Trimming removed 6 bases from V and 1 base from J; junction bases left unmatched: 6. CDR1 and CDR2 from the germline V gene are SGHVS and FQNEAQ. The CDR3 is CASRKAGTSYNEQFF. The CDR3 DNA reads TGTGCCAGCAGGAAAGCGGGGACTTCCTACAATGAGCAGTTCTTC.

The V gene is TRBV5-6, the J gene TRBJ2-5; 8 nucleotides match TRBD1. The CDR3 runs to 15 residues. The germline CDR1 and CDR2 sequences are SGHDT and YYEEEE. V shed 0 bases and J 2 bases; nucleotides not matched to a gene: 3. Here the CDR3 DNA reads TGTGCCAGCAGCTTGGTTGGACAGGGACAAGAGACCCAGTACTTC. It encodes CASSLVGQGQETQYF.

The chain recombines TRBV19 with TRBJ2-2; 9 bases agree with TRBD1. Germline V gene data show CDR1 as LNHDA and CDR2 as SQIVND (reference sequence). Trimming took 6 bases from V and 2 from J; bases not matched to a gene: 4. This CDR3 has 15 amino acids. This CDR3 reads CASRATGGNTGELFF. In nucleotides, the CDR3 is TGTGCCAGTAGAGCCACAGGGGGCAACACCGGGGAGCTGTTTTTT. Filled out from reference TRBV19 and TRBJ2-2, the complete variable domain reads DGGITQSPKYLFRKEGQNVTLSCEQNLNHDAMYWYRQDPGQGLRLIYYSQIVNDFQKGDIAEGYSVSREKKESFPLTVTSAQKNPTAFYLCASRATGGNTGELFFGEGSRLTVL.

The rearrangement uses TRBV13 and TRBJ2-3; 11 bases align to TRBD2. The CDR3 loop spans 18 amino acids. CDR1 PRHDT and CDR2 FYEKMQ come from the germline V gene (reference sequence). V dropped 0 bases and J dropped 0; count of bases not matched to a gene: 5. The DNA for the CDR3 is TGTGCCAGCAGCTTAGGACTAGCGGGGGCGACTAGCACAGATACGCAGTATTTT. The encoded protein is CASSLGLAGATSTDTQYF. The variable domain in full, completed from reference TRBV13 and TRBJ2-3, reads AAGVIQSPRHLIKEKRETATLKCYPIPRHDTVYWYQQGPGQDPQFLISFYEKMQSDKGSIPDRFSAQQFSDYHSELNMSSLELGDSALYFCASSLGLAGATSTDTQYFGPGTRLTVL.

The CDR3 sequence: CASSLGGREQYF. Written as DNA, the CDR3 is TGCGCCAGCAGCTTGGGGGGGCGCGAGCAGTACTTC. V gene TRBV5-1 combines with J gene TRBJ2-7, with D possibly TRBD1 on 6 matching bases. Looked up from germline, CDR1 is SGHRS and CDR2 is YFSETQ. The V end lost 0 bases, the J end lost 6 bases, and 7 bases lay between the germline ends. The CDR3 is 12 amino acids.

The genes are TRBV18 and TRBJ2-7; D is uncertain. The CDR3 covers 11 residues. Per germline, CDR1 KGHSH and CDR2 LQKENI. V was clipped by 6 bases and J by 6 bases, with 9 bases between them. The CDR3 DNA reads TGTGCCAGCTCCCCTTCGGGCGAGCAGTACTTC. Encoded protein: CASSPSGEQYF.

V and J are TRBV4-2 and TRBJ1-4, with unresolved D. Trimming left V 0 bases short and J 8 bases short, with 10 bases between. Germline assignment: CDR1 LGHNA and CDR2 YNFKEQ. The CDR3 has 14 residues. In nucleotides, the CDR3 is TGTGCCAGCAGCCAAGATGGGAGGGCGGAAAAACTGTTTTTT. Protein product: CASSQDGRAEKLFF.

The sample holds a few counts of this clone. The V gene is TRBV10-1, the J gene TRBJ2-3; possibly TRBD1 for D (6 bases). The CDR3 runs 13 residues. Trimming took off 10 bases at V and 1 base at J, with 12 bases between the two ends. Germline V gene sequence: CDR1 WNHNN, CDR2 SYGVQD (reference sequence). The CDR3 region has the DNA TGCGCCACTGGTACAGGGCGCACAGATACGCAGTATTTT. This codes for CATGTGRTDTQYF.

The chain uses TRBV2 and TRBJ1-5; D might be TRBD1 (6 bases). The V gene's germline CDR1 is SNHLY and CDR2 FYNNEI. The CDR3 has 15 residues. Trimming cost V 8 bases and J 3 bases, with 17 bases left between them. The CDR3 region is CASSNRGGHNQPQHF. CDR3 sequence (DNA): TGTGCCAGCTCCAACCGAGGGGGACACAATCAGCCCCAGCATTTT.

The V gene is TRBV10-3, the J gene TRBJ2-1, with a tentative D call TRBD1 (6 bases). The germline V and J ends were trimmed by 6 bases and 6 bases, with 12 bases remaining between them. The V gene's germline CDR1 is ENHRY and CDR2 SYGVKD. CDR3 length: 13 residues. The CDR3 region is CAISRQETNEQFF. CDR3 nucleotide sequence: TGTGCCATCAGCAGACAGGAGACCAATGAGCAGTTCTTC.

The V gene is TRBV23-1, the J gene TRBJ1-2; no clear D gene. TRBV23-1 is recorded as an ORF, its role being uncertain. The V end lost 8 bases, the J end lost 4 bases, and 17 bases lay between the germline ends. CDR3 length: 14 amino acids. CDR3 DNA: TGCGCCAGCGGAAGGGAGGGATCGAGCTATGGCTACACCTTC. It specifies CASGREGSSYGYTF.

A single count supports this clone. The chain recombines TRBV9 with TRBJ2-1; the match to TRBD2 covers 10 bases. Germline V CDR1 and CDR2: SGDLS, YYNGEE. The CDR3 extends over 16 amino acids. J was trimmed by 5 bases and V by 2 bases; bases with no gene match: 7. The CDR3 is CASSVTGTSVNNEQFF. CDR3 DNA: TGTGCCAGCAGCGTTACCGGGACTAGCGTAAACAATGAGCAGTTCTTC.

The chain has TRBV5-8 and TRBJ1-5; D is undetermined. The CDR3 has 13 amino acids. Looked up from germline, CDR1 is SGHTS and CDR2 is YDEGEE. Trimming took off 4 bases at V and 6 bases at J, with 11 bases between the two ends. The CDR3 region is CASSRGPSQPQHF. The CDR3 DNA is TGTGCCAGCAGCCGGGGTCCTAGTCAGCCCCAGCATTTT.

The chain has TRBV12-3 or TRBV12-4 and TRBJ1-6; D call uncertain. Trimming stripped 6 bases from V and 9 bases from J, with 9 bases between. The CDR3 totals 12 residues. CDR3 amino acids: CASSRSSSPLHF. In nucleotides, the CDR3 is TGTGCCAGCAGCCGGTCCTCTTCACCCCTCCACTTT.

The V call is TRBV2, the J call TRBJ2-6; possibly TRBD2 for D (6 bases). Germline loops: CDR1 SNHLY, CDR2 FYNNEI. The CDR3 is 15 amino acids. With 5 bases removed from V and 4 bases from J, the gap between germline ends came to 12 bases. DNA of the CDR3: TGTGCCAGCAGTTTCGGGGGTCCCGGGGCCAACGTCCTGACTTTC. Its translation: CASSFGGPGANVLTF.

This rearrangement joins TRBV9 to TRBJ1-1; 7 positions match TRBD1. Germline values: CDR1 SGDLS, CDR2 YYNGEE. Unmatched junction bases numbered 7, after V lost 3 bases and J lost 5 bases. The CDR3 consists of 14 residues. This CDR3 reads CASSDQGGGTEAFF. CDR3 nucleotide sequence: TGTGCCAGCAGCGATCAGGGGGGCGGAACTGAAGCTTTCTTT.

J is TRBJ1-5 and V is TRBV28, with 11 nucleotides matching TRBD1. V shed 5 bases, J shed 7 bases, and the junction held 4 bases outside the gene matches. This CDR3 has 14 amino acids. CDR1 and CDR2 from the germline V gene are MDHEN and SYDVKM. The chain's CDR3 is CASSVGTGGQPQHF. The CDR3 coding sequence is TGTGCCAGCAGTGTGGGGACAGGGGGACAGCCCCAGCATTTT.

The rearrangement joins TRBV2 to TRBJ2-3; 9 nucleotides agree with TRBD1. The germline V gene encodes CDR1 SNHLY and CDR2 FYNNEI. This CDR3 has 15 amino acids. V shed 5 bases, J shed 2 bases, and the junction held 5 bases outside the gene matches. CDR3 sequence: CASSRAQGATDTQYF. The CDR3 nucleotides are TGTGCCAGCAGTAGGGCACAGGGGGCCACAGATACGCAGTATTTT.

The chain links TRBV14 to TRBJ1-3; 8 bases fit TRBD1. The CDR3 consists of 15 residues. In germline, CDR1 is SGHDN, CDR2 FVKESK. The trim removed 7 bases at V and 2 bases at J, leaving 7 bases unmatched. The CDR3 DNA sequence: TGTGCCAGCACCTTCGGGACAGGTGCTGGAAACACCATATATTTT. This encodes CASTFGTGAGNTIYF.

V and J are TRBV4-1 and TRBJ1-1; 8 bases match TRBD1. Germline V gene data show CDR1 as MGHRA and CDR2 as YSYEKL. J gave up 1 base and V 4 bases, and 5 bases lay outside the gene matches. The length of the CDR3 is 15 residues. CDR3 DNA: TGCGCCAGCAGCCCAGGGGGCCGAGGGAACACTGAAGCTTTCTTT. Translating it yields CASSPGGRGNTEAFF.